Below, 5 T cell receptor beta chains from the same sample are listed, as sequenced in a study of blood T cells in healthy people across ages. Combining a sample-barcoded 5' primer with a J-beta primer mix, a second PCR ran for roughly 7 to 11 cycles. MiXCR, applied by TCRdb to the 5' RACE reads, yields one record per CDR3 protein. The table lists a few hundred thousand distinct CDR3 sequences, 25% to 30% of them singletons. Sample: blood. All receptors come from a woman in her seventies in good health.

This clonotype has only a few counts. V is TRBV7-2 and J is TRBJ2-7; 10 nucleotides match TRBD2. V lost 5 bases, J lost 7 bases, and 11 bases stayed unmatched. Germline V CDR1 and CDR2: SGHTA, FQGNSA. This CDR3 is 15 amino acids long. CDR3: CASSIRLLAGEEQYF. The CDR3, as DNA: TGTGCCAGCAGCATTAGGTTGCTAGCGGGGGAGGAGCAGTACTTC.

The V gene is TRBV11-2, the J gene TRBJ2-1; TRBD2 is a possible D gene (6 bases). V lost 6 bases and J lost 0, with 21 bases in between. The CDR3 covers 18 residues. Germline V lookup: CDR1 SGHAT, CDR2 FQNNGV. The CDR3 protein is CASRQDTSTLFSYNEQFF. The CDR3 bases are TGTGCCAGCAGACAAGATACTAGCACCCTTTTCTCCTACAATGAGCAGTTCTTC.

This clonotype appeared many times. J is TRBJ2-7 and V is TRBV2; the D is unclear. V was clipped by 5 bases and J by 12 bases, with 20 bases between them. Germline CDR1 and CDR2: SNHLY and FYNNEI. The CDR3 runs 13 residues. The CDR3 nucleotides read TGTGCCAGCAGTCAACCGCCTTTAGGGATTTCGTACTTC. It translates to CASSQPPLGISYF. The variable domain in full, completed from reference TRBV2 and TRBJ2-7, reads EPEVTQTPSHQVTQMGQEVILRCVPISNHLYFYWYRQILGQKVEFLVSFYNNEISEKSEIFDDQFSVERPDGSNFTLKIRSTKLEDSAMYFCASSQPPLGISYFGPGTRLTVT.

V and J are TRBV6-2 or TRBV6-3 and TRBJ1-1; D gene uncertain. V gave up 4 bases and J gave up 7 bases, with 19 bases separating them. The CDR3 contains 15 residues. In germline, CDR1 is MNHEY, CDR2 SVGEGT. The CDR3: CASSLFASGPSEAFF. The CDR3 coding sequence is TGTGCCAGCAGTTTATTCGCCTCCGGGCCGAGTGAAGCTTTCTTT.

This clonotype was observed a handful of times. Relative to the germline gene, one junction end is altered; a read error may explain this. This chain joins TRBV7-9 and TRBJ2-1, with D possibly TRBD1 on 6 matching bases. CDR1 and CDR2 from the germline V gene are SEHNR and FQNEAQ (reference sequence). CDR3 length: 14 residues. This chain's CDR3 is CASSYTGREETRYF. CDR3 sequence (DNA): TGTGCCAGCAGCTACACAGGGAGAGAGGAGACCCGGTACTTC.